These T cell receptor beta chains were read from a single sample in a study of blood T cell repertoires in COVID-19. Here immunoSEQ multiplex PCR was the method, and the copy in TCRdb shows in-frame clones only, minus some. The sample holds about 150,000 clones, approximately 86% seen once. Material for sequencing was peripheral blood. These receptors were collected from a man aged 70-80 years with acute or convalescent COVID-19. CDR3s include the opening cysteine and the closing phenylalanine or tryptophan. Fields, in order: D gene, clone size, V gene, J gene, CDR3 protein, CDR3 DNA. The D gene is left open where the match is weak. The size field is filled for only some rows; it gives once, few, many or a size class.

d_call: TRBD1; clone_size: -; v_call: TRBV27; j_call: TRBJ2-5; cdr3_aa: CASSSTGVGTQYF; cdr3_nt: TGTGCCAGCAGTTCCACAGGGGTTGGGACCCAGTACTTC
d_call: TRBD1; clone_size: -; v_call: TRBV29-1; j_call: TRBJ1-5; cdr3_aa: CSVRQGPNQPQHF; cdr3_nt: TGCAGCGTTCGACAGGGGCCCAATCAGCCCCAGCATTTT
d_call: -; clone_size: -; v_call: TRBV7-6; j_call: TRBJ2-3; cdr3_aa: CASSQIAVVSTDTQYF; cdr3_nt: TGTGCCAGCAGCCAAATAGCGGTCGTTAGCACAGATACGCAGTATTTT
d_call: TRBD2; clone_size: -; v_call: TRBV10-3; j_call: TRBJ2-1; cdr3_aa: CAISSGSGGSYNEQFF; cdr3_nt: TGTGCCATATCTAGCGGGAGTGGAGGCTCCTACAATGAGCAGTTCTTC
d_call: TRBD1; clone_size: -; v_call: TRBV7-2; j_call: TRBJ2-2; cdr3_aa: CASSLGVGTANTGELFF; cdr3_nt: TGTGCCAGCAGCTTAGGGGTCGGGACAGCGAACACCGGGGAGCTGTTTTTT
d_call: TRBD2; clone_size: -; v_call: TRBV2; j_call: TRBJ2-7; cdr3_aa: CASTVAGVGEQYF; cdr3_nt: TGTGCCAGCACCGTAGCGGGAGTGGGCGAGCAGTACTTC
d_call: TRBD1; clone_size: -; v_call: TRBV7-9; j_call: TRBJ1-4; cdr3_aa: CASSLGTAYEKLFF; cdr3_nt: TGTGCCAGCAGCTTGGGGACAGCGTATGAAAAACTGTTTTTT
d_call: TRBD1; clone_size: -; v_call: TRBV7-2; j_call: TRBJ2-2; cdr3_aa: CASSLGWGTGGAGELFF; cdr3_nt: TGTGCCAGCAGCTTAGGCTGGGGGACAGGGGGCGCGGGGGAGCTGTTTTTT
d_call: TRBD1; clone_size: -; v_call: TRBV15; j_call: TRBJ2-7; cdr3_aa: CATSMGQGGDEQYF; cdr3_nt: TGTGCCACCAGCATGGGACAGGGAGGGGACGAGCAGTACTTC
d_call: TRBD1; clone_size: -; v_call: TRBV19; j_call: TRBJ1-5; cdr3_aa: CASSRDRGSNQPQHF; cdr3_nt: TGTGCCAGTAGTAGGGACAGGGGCAGCAATCAGCCCCAGCATTTT
d_call: -; clone_size: -; v_call: TRBV5-4; j_call: TRBJ2-7; cdr3_aa: CASSLDLSRGSYEQYF; cdr3_nt: TGTGCCAGCAGCTTAGATCTTTCACGGGGGTCCTACGAGCAGTACTTC
d_call: -; clone_size: few; v_call: TRBV2; j_call: TRBJ2-7; cdr3_aa: CASREGGQLTYEQYF; cdr3_nt: TGTGCCAGCAGGGAGGGGGGACAGTTGACCTACGAGCAGTACTTC
d_call: -; clone_size: -; v_call: TRBV28; j_call: TRBJ1-5; cdr3_aa: CASSPPRGVGNQPQHF; cdr3_nt: TGTGCCAGCAGTCCCCCTCGGGGGGTGGGCAATCAGCCCCAGCATTTT
d_call: -; clone_size: -; v_call: TRBV3-1/TRBV3-2; j_call: TRBJ2-2; cdr3_aa: CASSQDRWPGELFF; cdr3_nt: TGTGCCAGCAGCCAAGATCGTTGGCCCGGGGAGCTGTTTTTT
d_call: -; clone_size: -; v_call: TRBV21-1; j_call: TRBJ2-3; cdr3_aa: CASSKGKTSTDSCTQYF; cdr3_nt: TGTGCCAGCAGCAAAGGGAAGACTAGCACCGACTCGTGTACGCAGTATTTT
d_call: TRBD1; clone_size: -; v_call: TRBV2; j_call: TRBJ1-5; cdr3_aa: CASSAGQGSQPQHF; cdr3_nt: TGTGCCAGCAGTGCGGGACAGGGATCTCAGCCCCAGCATTTT
d_call: TRBD1; clone_size: -; v_call: TRBV28; j_call: TRBJ1-2; cdr3_aa: CASSFYRQGANGYTF; cdr3_nt: TGTGCCAGCAGTTTCTATCGACAGGGGGCTAATGGCTACACCTTC
d_call: TRBD1; clone_size: -; v_call: TRBV14; j_call: TRBJ2-1; cdr3_aa: CASSSRTGRNEQFF; cdr3_nt: TGTGCCAGCAGCTCAAGGACAGGGCGAAATGAGCAGTTCTTC
d_call: -; clone_size: -; v_call: TRBV28; j_call: TRBJ2-5; cdr3_aa: CASSSLDSQTQYF; cdr3_nt: TGTGCCAGCAGTTCATTGGACAGTCAGACCCAGTACTTC
d_call: TRBD2; clone_size: -; v_call: TRBV7-9; j_call: TRBJ2-1; cdr3_aa: CASSLVTSGKQFF; cdr3_nt: TGTGCCAGCAGCTTAGTAACTAGCGGAAAGCAGTTCTTC
d_call: -; clone_size: -; v_call: TRBV4-3; j_call: TRBJ1-2; cdr3_aa: CASSQDLVGAGGYTF; cdr3_nt: TGCGCCAGCAGCCAAGATCTTGTGGGGGCCGGTGGCTACACCTTC
d_call: TRBD2; clone_size: -; v_call: TRBV28; j_call: TRBJ2-3; cdr3_aa: CATRLAGSTDTQYF; cdr3_nt: TGTGCCACCAGACTAGCGGGTAGCACAGATACGCAGTATTTT
d_call: TRBD1; clone_size: -; v_call: TRBV5-1; j_call: TRBJ1-2; cdr3_aa: CASSFLEGDRISEKYGYTF; cdr3_nt: TGCGCCAGCAGCTTTCTTGAAGGGGACAGAATATCAGAGAAGTATGGCTACACCTTC
d_call: TRBD2; clone_size: -; v_call: TRBV28; j_call: TRBJ2-7; cdr3_aa: CASWGLAGHDYEQYF; cdr3_nt: TGTGCCAGTTGGGGACTAGCGGGGCACGACTACGAGCAGTACTTC
d_call: TRBD2; clone_size: -; v_call: TRBV24-1; j_call: TRBJ2-1; cdr3_aa: CATSEAGTRGGYEQFF; cdr3_nt: TGTGCCACCAGTGAAGCCGGGACTAGGGGTGGGTATGAGCAGTTCTTC
d_call: -; clone_size: -; v_call: TRBV19; j_call: TRBJ1-2; cdr3_aa: CASSILGVFYGYTF; cdr3_nt: TGTGCCAGTAGTATATTAGGGGTGTTCTATGGCTACACCTTC
d_call: TRBD1; clone_size: -; v_call: TRBV6-6; j_call: TRBJ1-6; cdr3_aa: CASSRTGDNSPLHF; cdr3_nt: TGTGCCAGCAGTCGGACAGGGGATAATTCACCCCTCCACTTT
d_call: -; clone_size: once; v_call: TRBV15; j_call: TRBJ1-4; cdr3_aa: CATSRDRSGNEKLFF; cdr3_nt: TGTGCCACCAGCCGAGACAGGTCGGGAAATGAAAAACTGTTTTTT
d_call: TRBD1; clone_size: -; v_call: TRBV9; j_call: TRBJ1-5; cdr3_aa: CASSASGGVQPQHF; cdr3_nt: TGTGCCAGCAGCGCCTCAGGGGGCGTTCAGCCCCAGCATTTT
d_call: TRBD1; clone_size: -; v_call: TRBV13; j_call: TRBJ1-2; cdr3_aa: CASSSNRGNYGYTF; cdr3_nt: TGTGCCAGCAGCTCCAACAGGGGGAACTATGGCTACACCTTC
d_call: TRBD1; clone_size: once; v_call: TRBV5-4; j_call: TRBJ2-7; cdr3_aa: CASSRQGAYEQYF; cdr3_nt: TGTGCCAGCAGCCGACAGGGGGCCTACGAGCAGTACTTC
d_call: -; clone_size: -; v_call: TRBV9; j_call: TRBJ2-7; cdr3_aa: CASSVGDRRGDEQYF; cdr3_nt: TGTGCCAGCAGCGTAGGAGACCGAAGAGGAGACGAGCAGTACTTC
d_call: -; clone_size: once; v_call: TRBV10-3; j_call: TRBJ1-4; cdr3_aa: CAISERQDFSGEKLFF; cdr3_nt: TGTGCCATCAGTGAAAGGCAGGACTTCAGCGGTGAAAAACTGTTTTTT
d_call: -; clone_size: -; v_call: TRBV27; j_call: TRBJ2-5; cdr3_aa: CASSSWGLSGGRGKTQYF; cdr3_nt: TGTGCCAGCAGTTCGTGGGGGCTTTCGGGCGGGAGAGGGAAGACCCAGTACTTC
d_call: -; clone_size: once; v_call: TRBV28; j_call: TRBJ1-6; cdr3_aa: CASGRRNSPLHF; cdr3_nt: TGTGCCAGCGGAAGGAGGAATTCACCCCTCCACTTT
d_call: TRBD1; clone_size: -; v_call: TRBV29-1; j_call: TRBJ2-5; cdr3_aa: CSAGQGAVETQYF; cdr3_nt: TGCAGCGCCGGACAGGGGGCGGTTGAGACCCAGTACTTC
d_call: -; clone_size: -; v_call: TRBV7-7; j_call: TRBJ2-7; cdr3_aa: CASSLGRQYEQYF; cdr3_nt: TGTGCTAGCAGCTTAGGTAGACAGTACGAGCAGTACTTC
d_call: TRBD1; clone_size: -; v_call: TRBV18; j_call: TRBJ2-5; cdr3_aa: CASSPSRQGSPGETQYF; cdr3_nt: TGTGCCAGCTCCCCATCCCGACAGGGGAGCCCTGGAGAGACCCAGTACTTC
d_call: TRBD1; clone_size: -; v_call: TRBV27; j_call: TRBJ2-7; cdr3_aa: CASSLSPGTGTYEQYF; cdr3_nt: TGTGCCAGCAGTTTATCCCCCGGGACAGGGACCTACGAGCAGTACTTC
d_call: -; clone_size: -; v_call: TRBV4-3; j_call: TRBJ2-1; cdr3_aa: CASSQDSITTYNEQFF; cdr3_nt: TGCGCCAGCAGCCAAGATAGCATAACAACCTACAATGAGCAGTTCTTC
d_call: TRBD2; clone_size: -; v_call: TRBV14; j_call: TRBJ2-7; cdr3_aa: CASSQDALAGGLLFYEQYF; cdr3_nt: TGTGCCAGCAGCCAAGATGCTCTAGCGGGAGGCCTCCTATTCTACGAGCAGTACTTC
d_call: -; clone_size: -; v_call: TRBV15; j_call: TRBJ1-4; cdr3_aa: CATSKSLNEKLFF; cdr3_nt: TGTGCCACCAGCAAGAGCCTTAATGAAAAACTGTTTTTT
d_call: -; clone_size: -; v_call: TRBV30; j_call: TRBJ1-6; cdr3_aa: CAWSVGQFNSPLHF; cdr3_nt: TGTGCCTGGAGTGTGGGGCAGTTTAATTCACCCCTCCACTTT
d_call: -; clone_size: -; v_call: TRBV15; j_call: TRBJ1-4; cdr3_aa: CATSRDLWEKLFF; cdr3_nt: TGTGCCACCAGCAGAGATCTATGGGAAAAACTGTTTTTT
d_call: -; clone_size: -; v_call: TRBV5-1; j_call: TRBJ1-1; cdr3_aa: CASSLAQTANTEAFF; cdr3_nt: TGCGCCAGCAGCTTGGCCCAGACAGCGAACACTGAAGCTTTCTTT
d_call: TRBD2; clone_size: -; v_call: TRBV7-9; j_call: TRBJ2-7; cdr3_aa: CASSPGGRAYEQYF; cdr3_nt: TGTGCCAGCAGCCCCGGCGGGAGGGCCTACGAGCAGTACTTC
d_call: -; clone_size: once; v_call: TRBV7-9; j_call: TRBJ1-2; cdr3_aa: CASSPDSIYGYTF; cdr3_nt: TGTGCCAGCAGCCCGGACAGTATTTATGGCTACACCTTC